This entry features one T cell receptor beta chain sequence. As yet, its antigen is unknown. The source of the sample is a study of T cells expressing NK-cell markers. Study information: Serological testing identified seven of the eight sequenced donors as HCMV-seropositive and one as seronegative.

CDR3 length equals 16 residues. The germline CDR1 and CDR2 sequences are SGHAT and FQDESV (reference sequence). TCRdb re-analyzed the 5' RACE reads; it lists each CDR3 protein once, without DNA. This sample contains roughly 420,000 distinct CDR3 sequences. Whole-study results and caveats: Once again these clonotypes came out on top in the CD3+CD56-NKG2C+ fraction of four donors. Dominant NKG2C+ clonotypes in 5 or 6 donors made up roughly 1.0-7.0% of CD8+ T cells.

The specimen sequenced was blood T cells: a sorted CD56 or NKG2C T cell subset, CD4+ or CD8+ T cells, or bulk PBMC T cells (not recorded which). The chain joins TRBV11-1 to TRBJ2-1. This clonotype was obtained from a woman between 18 and 70 years old in good health. Here the CDR3 reads CASSSSWDIVDNEQFF.